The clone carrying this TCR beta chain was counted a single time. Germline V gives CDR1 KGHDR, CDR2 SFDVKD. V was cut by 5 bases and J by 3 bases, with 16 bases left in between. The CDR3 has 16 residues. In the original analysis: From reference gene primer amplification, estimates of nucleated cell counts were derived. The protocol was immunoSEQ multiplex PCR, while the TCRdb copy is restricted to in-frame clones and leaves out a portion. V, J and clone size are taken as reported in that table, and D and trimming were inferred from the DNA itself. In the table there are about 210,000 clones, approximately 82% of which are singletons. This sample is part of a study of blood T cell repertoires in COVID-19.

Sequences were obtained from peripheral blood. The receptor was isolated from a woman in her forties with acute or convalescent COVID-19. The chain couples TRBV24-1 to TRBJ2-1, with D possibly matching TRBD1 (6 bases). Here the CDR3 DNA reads TGTGCCACCAGTGCTCCGGGACAAGTGAACTACAATGAGCAGTTCTTC. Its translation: CATSAPGQVNYNEQFF.